This TCR beta chain was sequenced for a study of monozygotic twins with cystic fibrosis. Findings and caveats of the study: J usage was most co-twin-similar in 8 of 16 pairs, V in 13. Monozygotic CF twins shared more identical nucleotide clonotypes than unrelated patients.

Turning to this clone: As yet, its antigen is unknown.

The method was immunoSEQ multiplex PCR; TCRdb's version includes in-frame clones alone and lacks a portion of them. This table holds tens of thousands of clones, 91% found once. The V and J ends lost 3 bases and 7 bases respectively, with 9 bases between them. This CDR3 has 12 amino acids. Germline-derived CDR1 and CDR2 are SGHDN and FVKESK. The chain links TRBV14 to TRBJ1-1, with TRBD1 as a possible D gene (5 bases). The sequenced material came from blood. This clonotype was obtained from a girl aged 2 to 9 with cystic fibrosis. The CDR3 DNA follows: TGTGCCAGCAGCCAGGGGCGAGGTGAAGCTTTCTTT. Translated: CASSQGRGEAFF.